Following are 16 T cell receptor beta chains from one sample sequenced in a study of blood T cell repertoires in COVID-19. Using immunoSEQ multiplex PCR, the repertoire was profiled, and TCRdb retains in-frame clones only, with some absent. The sample carries fewer than 120,000 clones, approximately 79% recorded once. The specimen sequenced was peripheral blood. The receptors originated from a woman of 80 years or more with active or convalescent COVID-19.

The gene calls are TRBV19 and TRBJ2-5; the D gene is possibly TRBD2 (6 bases). V shed 3 bases and J shed 0 bases, with 14 bases lying between them. The CDR3 extends over 16 amino acids. CDR1 is LNHDA, CDR2 SQIVND, per germline (reference sequence). In DNA form, the CDR3 reads TGTGCCAGTAGTATTTTGGGGGGACCCTACCAAGAGACCCAGTACTTC. Protein sequence: CASSILGGPYQETQYF.

The chain has TRBV7-2 and TRBJ1-2; 7 bases map to TRBD1. The CDR3 covers 15 residues. Per the germline V gene, CDR1 is SGHTA and CDR2 is FQGNSA. Trimming took 2 bases from V and 4 from J; bases not matched to a gene: 7. The CDR3 here is CASSLSGQLVYGYTF. The CDR3, as DNA: TGTGCCAGCAGCTTATCGGGACAGCTAGTCTATGGCTACACCTTC.

The CDR3 DNA is TGTGCCAGCAGTTTACCCTTGGACAGGGGCGCTAACTATGGCTACACCTTC. It translates to CASSLPLDRGANYGYTF. This rearrangement joins TRBV28 to TRBJ1-2; 9 bases match TRBD1. The junction had 7 bases not matched to a gene; V was cut back by 2 bases and J by 0 bases. The CDR3 runs 17 residues. Germline values: CDR1 MDHEN, CDR2 SYDVKM.

V usage is TRBV11-2 and J usage is TRBJ1-1; 7 positions agree with TRBD1. In germline, CDR1 is SGHAT, CDR2 FQNNGV. This CDR3 has 13 residues. V dropped 6 bases and J dropped 4; count of bases not matched to a gene: 5. The CDR3: CASSPDRSTEAFF. In nucleotides, the CDR3 is TGTGCCAGCAGTCCGGACAGGAGCACTGAAGCTTTCTTT.

The chain links TRBV20-1 to TRBJ1-1, with D perhaps TRBD1 (5 bases). The germline gives CDR1 DFQATT, CDR2 SNEGSKA (reference sequence). Trimming cost V 3 bases and J 5 bases, with 13 bases left between them. There are 13 residues in the CDR3. CDR3 loop: CSASQGRGTEAFF. In nucleotides, the CDR3 is TGCAGTGCTAGTCAGGGCCGGGGGACTGAAGCTTTCTTT.

The CDR3 is CASSLEGADTQYF. DNA for the CDR3: TGCGCCAGCAGCTTGGAGGGGGCAGATACGCAGTATTTT. The V and J genes are TRBV5-1 and TRBJ2-3, with a tentative D call TRBD1 (6 bases). The CDR3 spans 13 residues. Trimming stripped 0 bases from V and 4 bases from J, with 6 bases between. The germline V gene encodes CDR1 SGHRS and CDR2 YFSETQ. The whole variable domain, filled in from reference TRBV5-1 and TRBJ2-3, reads KAGVTQTPRYLIKTRGQQVTLSCSPISGHRSVSWYQQTPGQGLQFLFEYFSETQRNKGNFPGRFSGRQFSNSRSEMNVSTLELGDSALYLCASSLEGADTQYFGPGTRLTVL.

The J gene is TRBJ1-6, the V gene TRBV9; no definite D call. The germline gives CDR1 SGDLS, CDR2 YYNGEE. The CDR3 extends over 13 amino acids. V shed 7 bases and J shed 0 bases, with 5 bases lying between them. The CDR3: CASSSSYNSPLHF. CDR3 nucleotide sequence: TGTGCCAGCTCTAGCTCCTATAATTCACCCCTCCACTTT.

The V call is TRBV9, the J call TRBJ2-1; weak D call: TRBD2 (6 bases). The CDR3 totals 14 residues. CDR1 is SGDLS, CDR2 YYNGEE, per germline. Trimming stripped 2 bases from V and 5 bases from J, with 11 bases between. CDR3 sequence: CASSVYGTHNEQFF. Written as DNA, the CDR3 is TGTGCCAGCAGCGTCTACGGGACTCACAATGAGCAGTTCTTC.

The chain has TRBV28 and TRBJ1-2; TRBD1 matches 8 bases. With 2 bases clipped from V and 9 bases from J, the junction kept 11 bases outside the gene matches. This CDR3 is built from 15 residues. Germline CDR1 is MDHEN and CDR2 is SYDVKM. DNA of the CDR3: TGTGCCAGCAGTTTAGAGCGGGACAGGCGGATTCGCTACACCTTC. Translation gives CASSLERDRRIRYTF.

The chain is built from TRBV18 and TRBJ2-3; 10 bases match TRBD2. CDR1 KGHSH and CDR2 LQKENI come from the germline V gene. The V segment lost 3 bases and the J segment 4 bases; nucleotides outside the gene matches: 10. The CDR3 length is 17 residues. The CDR3 is CASSPQRGGSLADTQYF. The CDR3 nucleotides are TGTGCCAGCTCACCCCAGCGGGGGGGATCTCTGGCAGATACGCAGTATTTT.

This rearrangement joins TRBV11-2 to TRBJ2-7; unclear D gene. V was shortened by 5 bases and J by 0 bases, with 11 bases between the two germline ends. The CDR3 runs 14 residues. CDR1 is SGHAT, CDR2 FQNNGV, per germline. In nucleotides, the CDR3 is TGTGCCAGCAGCAACGACTGGTACTCCTACGAGCAGTACTTC. It specifies CASSNDWYSYEQYF. Looking up the rest from reference TRBV11-2 and TRBJ2-7 gives the full variable domain: EAGVAQSPRYKIIEKRQSVAFWCNPISGHATLYWYQQILGQGPKLLIQFQNNGVVDDSQLPKDRFSAERLKGVDSTLKIQPAKLEDSAVYLCASSNDWYSYEQYFGPGTRLTVT.

This clone showed up just once. This sequence joins TRBV2 and TRBJ2-5; D is perhaps TRBD1 (6 bases). V was pared by 10 bases and J by 5 bases, with 14 bases between. Per germline, CDR1 SNHLY and CDR2 FYNNEI. The CDR3 loop spans 12 amino acids. CDR3 loop: CAIRTVRETQYF. The CDR3 DNA reads as TGTGCCATAAGGACAGTACGGGAGACCCAGTACTTC. The full variable domain, completed using reference TRBV2 and TRBJ2-5, is EPEVTQTPSHQVTQMGQEVILRCVPISNHLYFYWYRQILGQKVEFLVSFYNNEISEKSEIFDDQFSVERPDGSNFTLKIRSTKLEDSAMYFCAIRTVRETQYFGPGTRLLVL.

V and J are TRBV6-2 or TRBV6-3 and TRBJ1-2, with D perhaps TRBD1 (5 bases). The V end lost 2 bases, the J end lost 4 bases, and 11 bases lay between the germline ends. Germline V CDR1 and CDR2: MNHEY, SVGEGT. CDR3 size: 14 residues. DNA for the CDR3: TGTGCCAGCAGTTACGTCCAGGGCGGCTATGGCTACACCTTC. This codes for CASSYVQGGYGYTF.

Many counts were recorded for this clone. The rearrangement links TRBV30 to TRBJ1-5; 7 bases map to TRBD1. The germline CDR1 and CDR2 sequences are GTSNPN and SVGIG (reference sequence). The CDR3 contains 14 residues. The junction had 2 bases not matched to a gene; V was cut back by 2 bases and J by 1 base. The CDR3 region has the DNA TGTGCCTGGAGTCCGGGACAGAGCAATCAGCCCCAGCATTTT. Translating it yields CAWSPGQSNQPQHF.

The chain uses TRBV20-1 and TRBJ1-5; D ambiguous. CDR3 size: 13 residues. CDR1 is DFQATT, CDR2 SNEGSKA, per germline (reference sequence). Trimming stripped 3 bases from V and 6 bases from J, with 12 bases between. The CDR3 bases are TGCAGTGCTAGTGTGGGAGGAGGTCAGCCCCAGCATTTT. Translated: CSASVGGGQPQHF.

The chain couples TRBV7-9 to TRBJ2-5, with TRBD2 matching over 8 bases. Germline V gene data show CDR1 as SEHNR and CDR2 as FQNEAQ (reference sequence). The CDR3 covers 16 residues. V lost 11 bases and J lost 5; bases outside the gene matches: 19. The CDR3 DNA is TGTGCCGCCCCGGGGCGGGAGGCACCGGAGGGGGAGACCCAGTACTTC. Translating gives CAAPGREAPEGETQYF.